This T cell receptor beta chain was recorded in a study of shared clonotypes between healthy human individuals. Every contributor of samples was a Caucasian grown-up residing in Nashville, Tennessee. Splitting the CD4+ cells yielded a CD45RA+ naive subset and a CD45RA-negative memory subset. Study-wide points: Clonotypes which were not shared had lower generation probabilities than clonotypes that all four donors shared.

The CDR3 consists of 16 residues. V was trimmed by 10 bases and J by 1 base, leaving 22 bases between them. Germline V CDR1 and CDR2: SNHLY, FYNNEI. The test was conducted at deep level. The method was immunoSEQ multiplex PCR; TCRdb's version includes in-frame clones alone and lacks a portion of them. Of 850,000 to 1,100,000 clones in the sample, roughly 80% were seen once. In the case of this clone: Its cognate antigen is unknown.

V is TRBV2 and J is TRBJ1-2; possible D gene TRBD1, 5 bases. Sequencing input: memory CD4+ T cells from PBMCs. The subset here: CD45RA-negative fraction. The clonotype originates from a man aged 18 to 29 in good health. Some clones in this sample may be carry-over from other donors' samples. The CDR3 bases are TGTGCCACCTGGGGGAGCGGCCGGGCACTTAACTATGGCTACACCTTC. This sequence encodes CATWGSGRALNYGYTF.